This T cell receptor beta chain is drawn from a study of metastatic and nonmetastatic thyroid tumors (dated by TCRdb to 2018 to 2020). Broadly, across the study: The researchers compared repertoires between peripheral blood samples and tumor or nodule tissue samples from patients with malignant or benign thyroid disease.

Here is what the overall study found, with its caveats: In both blood and tumor samples, malignant tumors were reported to have significantly higher TCR beta diversity than benign nodules.

Receptor libraries were prepared by PCR. Reads for this sample came from an Illumina HiSeq 4000. High-throughput sequencing was used to profile the TCR beta-chain CDR3 region of every patient. The authors processed their data as follows. Drawing on CDR3 differences between clinicopathological groups, the researchers built a classifier meant to tell apart patients with distant-metastatic papillary thyroid cancer. Repertoire diversity was assessed with the Shannon index, and tumor-blood repertoire similarity with the Morisita-Horn index. Using fastp at Q25 and MiXCR, TCRdb reprocessed the public reads and kept productive beta chains. The V and J calls and clone size are TCRdb's, not the authors'. Present in this sample are 25,000 to 30,000 clones, 3.5% to 4.5% of which were seen just once. Jointly, the top ten make up about 3.2% of the sample. Concerning this clone itself: Its specific antigen is unknown. The sample holds no much larger clone one base away, and base qualities are not on file.

Before undergoing thyroid surgery, none of the patients had been given any kind of treatment. Patient clinical samples collected from 2012 to 2018 were retrospectively analysed using T-cell receptor beta sequencing. V gives up 0 bases and J gives up 3 bases, and the segment between their germline ends measures 7 bases. Including cysteine and phenylalanine, the CDR3 has 14 amino acids. Of all the DNA, just the CDR3 is kept, 42 bases in frame from base 1. Sequenced sample: blood. The clonotype comes from a male donor with papillary thyroid cancer or a benign thyroid nodule (not recorded which). Some clones in this sample may be carry-over from other donors' samples. The sequence joins TRBV12-3 or TRBV12-4 to TRBJ2-3, with the D gene too uncertain to name. The CDR3 protein is CASSLAVATDTQYF. The bases read TGTGCCAGCAGTTTAGCGGTCGCTACAGATACGCAGTATTTT.